These 17 T cell receptor beta chains came from one sample sequenced in a study of T cell responses to AZD1222 COVID-19 vaccine. Sequencing was performed with immunoSEQ multiplex PCR; in TCRdb, only in-frame clones are kept and a portion is missing. There are approximately 150,000 clones in the sample; about 92% occur only once, and about 5.9% lies in the top ten. Material: peripheral blood, obtained 28 days after the second AZD1222 dose. These receptors originate from an adult who received the AZD1222 COVID-19 vaccine.

The chain combines TRBV7-3 with TRBJ2-3; a weak D match, TRBD2 (6 bases). The CDR3 spans 14 residues. Germline loops: CDR1 SGHTA, CDR2 FQGTGA. V lost 3 bases to trimming and J lost 2 bases, with 9 bases between them. CDR3 sequence (DNA): TGTGCCAGCAGCTTTAGCGGAACCACAGATACGCAGTATTTT. Translated: CASSFSGTTDTQYF. Supplemented by reference TRBV7-3 and TRBJ2-3, the full variable domain reads GAGVSQTPSNKVTEKGKYVELRCDPISGHTALYWYRQSLGQGPEFLIYFQGTGAADDSGLPNDRFFAVRPEGSVSTLKIQRTERGDSAVYLCASSFSGTTDTQYFGPGTRLTVL.

V gene TRBV30 combines with J gene TRBJ1-5; the match to TRBD1 covers 9 bases. The CDR3 is 13 residues long. The trim removed 5 bases at V and 7 bases at J, leaving 6 bases unmatched. CDR1 is GTSNPN, CDR2 SVGIG, per germline (reference sequence). CDR3 region: CAWSDRGDQPQHF. The CDR3 DNA reads as TGTGCCTGGTCGGACAGGGGAGACCAGCCCCAGCATTTT. The variable domain in full, completed from reference TRBV30 and TRBJ1-5, reads SQTIHQWPATLVQPVGSPLSLECTVEGTSNPNLYWYRQAAGRGLQLLFYSVGIGQISSEVPQNLSASRPQDRQFILSSKKLLLSDSGFYLCAWSDRGDQPQHFGDGTRLSIL.

This chain links TRBV28 with TRBJ1-5; weak D call: TRBD1 (5 bases). Germline V gene data show CDR1 as MDHEN and CDR2 as SYDVKM. The ends were cut back, 1 base at V and 7 bases at J, with 11 bases in the middle. This CDR3 is built from 14 residues. The CDR3 is CASSLSRGRQPQHF. In DNA, the CDR3 is TGTGCCAGCAGTTTATCTCGGGGGAGACAGCCCCAGCATTTT.

The chain recombines TRBV19 with TRBJ1-2; 9 nucleotides match TRBD1. The CDR3 is 14 amino acids. V was pared by 5 bases and J by 5 bases, with 6 bases of the junction left unmatched. Germline V gives CDR1 LNHDA, CDR2 SQIVND (reference sequence). The CDR3 region is CASSLAGTGYGYTF. Written as DNA, the CDR3 is TGTGCCAGTAGTCTCGCCGGGACAGGGTATGGCTACACCTTC.

The chain employs TRBV10-2 and TRBJ1-5; D remains ambiguous. This CDR3 has 13 amino acids. The germline V gene encodes CDR1 WSHSY and CDR2 SAAADI. Trimming cost V 7 bases and J 4 bases, with 11 bases left between them. As DNA, the CDR3 is TGCGCCAGCAAAAAAGGAGAGAATCAGCCCCAGCATTTT. Residues: CASKKGENQPQHF.

V and J are TRBV7-8 and TRBJ2-1; D ambiguous. V gave up 0 bases and J gave up 7 bases, with 10 bases separating them. CDR1 and CDR2 (germline): SGHVS, FQNEAQ. The CDR3 contains 14 residues. The DNA of the CDR3 is TGTGCCAGCAGCTTAGCCCGGGTAGGGAATGAGCAGTTCTTC. The encoded protein is CASSLARVGNEQFF.

The V gene is TRBV6-2 or TRBV6-3, the J gene TRBJ1-2; 8 positions match TRBD1. Germline trimming cut 2 bases from V and 5 bases from J; bases unmatched to any gene: 7. Germline CDR1 MNHEY, CDR2 SVGEGT. CDR3 length: 15 residues. The CDR3 spells CASSYDGQGGYGYTF. CDR3 coding DNA: TGTGCCAGCAGTTACGACGGACAGGGTGGATATGGCTACACCTTC.

The genes are TRBV19 and TRBJ2-7, with D perhaps TRBD2 (5 bases). Germline CDR1 reads LNHDA; CDR2 reads SQIVND (reference sequence). V dropped 3 bases and J dropped 2 bases, with 14 bases sitting between them. The CDR3 sequence is 15 residues long. The CDR3 is CASSIYKRQTYEQYF. In DNA form, the CDR3 reads TGTGCCAGTAGTATTTATAAGCGGCAGACCTACGAGCAGTACTTC.

The chain uses TRBV2 and TRBJ2-5, with no clear D. Trimming cost V 2 bases and J 2 bases, with 6 bases left between them. The length of the CDR3 is 13 residues. Germline CDR1 SNHLY, CDR2 FYNNEI. The CDR3 region has the DNA TGTGCCAGCAGTGAATGGCAGCAAGAGACCCAGTACTTC. Translated: CASSEWQQETQYF.

This chain uses TRBV28 with TRBJ2-5; perhaps TRBD2 as D (5 bases). CDR1 MDHEN and CDR2 SYDVKM come from the germline V gene. Trimming removed 3 bases from V and 1 base from J, with 12 bases in between. This CDR3 contains 15 residues. CDR3: CASSFIRGSQETQYF. The CDR3 DNA reads TGTGCCAGCAGTTTTATCCGGGGATCCCAAGAGACCCAGTACTTC.

The chain is built from TRBV3-1 (or the pseudogene TRBV3-2) and TRBJ1-5; 9 bases are a match to TRBD1. V was pared by 0 bases and J by 3 bases, with 3 bases of the junction left unmatched. Per the germline V gene, CDR1 is LGHDT and CDR2 is YNNKEL (reference sequence). CDR3 length equals 16 residues. CDR3 region: CASSQEGQGDNQPQHF. CDR3 nucleotide sequence: TGTGCCAGCAGCCAAGAGGGACAGGGAGACAATCAGCCCCAGCATTTT.

The rearrangement joins TRBV2 to TRBJ2-1; TRBD2 agrees at 8 bases. The J segment lost 7 bases and the V segment lost 6 bases, leaving 8 bases of the junction unmatched. CDR1 and CDR2 from the germline V gene are SNHLY and FYNNEI. This CDR3 contains 14 residues. CDR3 in DNA: TGTGCCAGCAGAAAGAGGACTAGCCCAAATGAGCAGTTCTTC. It specifies CASRKRTSPNEQFF.

J is TRBJ2-6 and V is TRBV7-3, with a tentative D call TRBD1 (6 bases). The CDR3 extends over 16 amino acids. V lost 5 bases to trimming and J lost 4 bases, with 15 bases between them. The V gene's germline CDR1 is SGHTA and CDR2 FQGTGA. The CDR3 nucleotides read TGTGCCAGCAGCGCGACAGGTCCGGGAGGGGCCAACGTCCTGACTTTC. This codes for CASSATGPGGANVLTF.

The rearrangement links TRBV7-9 to TRBJ2-3, with 11 bases fitting TRBD2. Germline trimming cut 5 bases from V and 0 bases from J; bases unmatched to any gene: 1. CDR3 size: 15 residues. Germline V lookup: CDR1 SEHNR, CDR2 FQNEAQ (reference sequence). CDR3 sequence reads: CASSRTSGSTDTQYF. For the CDR3, the DNA is TGTGCCAGCAGCAGGACTAGCGGGAGCACAGATACGCAGTATTTT. The full variable domain, its missing parts supplied by reference TRBV7-9 and TRBJ2-3, is DTGVSQNPRHKITKRGQNVTFRCDPISEHNRLYWYRQTLGQGPEFLTYFQNEAQLEKSRLLSDRFSAERPKGSFSTLEIQRTEQGDSAMYLCASSRTSGSTDTQYFGPGTRLTVL.

The chain carries TRBV28 and TRBJ2-7, with D unresolved. The CDR3 spans 11 residues. Between the trimmed V and J ends, which lost 2 bases and 5 bases, there was a span of 4 bases. Germline CDR1 is MDHEN and CDR2 is SYDVKM. In DNA form, the CDR3 reads TGTGCCAGCAGTTTAATAAACGAGCAGTACTTC. Translating gives CASSLINEQYF.

The J gene is TRBJ1-6, the V gene TRBV7-2; 8 bases map to TRBD1. The CDR3 contains 16 residues. The ends lost 3 bases at V and 8 bases at J; junction bases unmatched: 9. Germline lookup yields CDR1 SGHTA and CDR2 FQGNSA. The CDR3 nucleotides read TGTGCCAGCAGCTTGGGTACCGGGACAGGACATTCACCCCTCCACTTT. Translation gives CASSLGTGTGHSPLHF.

This rearrangement joins TRBV4-1 to TRBJ1-2; D ambiguous. V lost 0 bases and J 7 bases, leaving 9 bases between the germline ends. The CDR3 is made up of 13 amino acids. Germline CDR1 MGHRA, CDR2 YSYEKL. For the CDR3, the DNA is TGCGCCAGCAGCCAAGATCGGGTGGGTGGCTACACCTTC. This translates into CASSQDRVGGYTF.